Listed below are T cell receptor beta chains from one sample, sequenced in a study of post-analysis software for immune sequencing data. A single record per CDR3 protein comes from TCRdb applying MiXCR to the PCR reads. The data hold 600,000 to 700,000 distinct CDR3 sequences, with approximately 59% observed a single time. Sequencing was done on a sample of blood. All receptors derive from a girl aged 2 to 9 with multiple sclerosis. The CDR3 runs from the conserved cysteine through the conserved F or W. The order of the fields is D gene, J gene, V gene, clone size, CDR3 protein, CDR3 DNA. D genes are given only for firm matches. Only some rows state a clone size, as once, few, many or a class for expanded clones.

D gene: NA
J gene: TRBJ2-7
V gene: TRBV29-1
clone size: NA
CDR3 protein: CSVVVFSGEQYF
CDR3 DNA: TGCAGCGTTGTCGTATTCTCAGGCGAGCAGTACTTC

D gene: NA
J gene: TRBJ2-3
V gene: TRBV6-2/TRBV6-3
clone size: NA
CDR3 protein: CASSFGLSRDTQYF
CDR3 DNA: TGTGCCAGCAGTTTTGGTCTGTCGCGGGATACGCAGTATTTT

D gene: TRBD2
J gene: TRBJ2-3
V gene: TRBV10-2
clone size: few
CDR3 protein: CASSESSGSSDTQYF
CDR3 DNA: TGCGCCAGCAGTGAGAGTAGCGGGAGTTCAGATACGCAGTATTTT

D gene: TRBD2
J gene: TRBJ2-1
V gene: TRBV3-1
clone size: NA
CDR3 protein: CASSQALAPLNEQFF
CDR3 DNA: TGTGCCAGCAGCCAAGCACTAGCGCCCCTCAATGAGCAGTTCTTC

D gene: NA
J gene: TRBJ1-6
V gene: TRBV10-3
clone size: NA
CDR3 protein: CALRDVQDSPLHF
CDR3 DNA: TGTGCCCTCAGAGACGTCCAGGATTCACCCCTCCACTTT

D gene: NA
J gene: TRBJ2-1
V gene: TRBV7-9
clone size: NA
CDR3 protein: CASRPITAAGNEQFF
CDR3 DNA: TGTGCCAGCCGCCCGATAACCGCGGCCGGAAATGAGCAGTTCTTC

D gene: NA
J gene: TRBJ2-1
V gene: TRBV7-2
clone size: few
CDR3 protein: CASSPARGADEQFF
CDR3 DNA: TGTGCCAGCAGCCCAGCGCGAGGAGCGGATGAGCAGTTCTTC

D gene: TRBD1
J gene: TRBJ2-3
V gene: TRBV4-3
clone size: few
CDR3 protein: CASSQDTGAMDTQYF
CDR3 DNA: TGCGCCAGCAGCCAAGATACAGGGGCGATGGATACGCAGTATTTT

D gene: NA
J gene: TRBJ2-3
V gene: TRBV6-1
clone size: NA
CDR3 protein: CTSSPHGPGQITDTQYF
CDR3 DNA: TGTACCAGTTCGCCCCACGGGCCTGGACAGATCACAGATACGCAGTATTTT

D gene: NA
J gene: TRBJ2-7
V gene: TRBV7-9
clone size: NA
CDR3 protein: CASRNIGAQYF
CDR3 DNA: TGTGCCAGCAGAAATATTGGTGCGCAGTACTTC

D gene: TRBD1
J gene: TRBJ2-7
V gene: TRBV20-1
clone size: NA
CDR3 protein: CSARADRGEGYEQYF
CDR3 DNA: TGCAGTGCTAGAGCCGACAGGGGGGAGGGCTACGAGCAGTACTTC

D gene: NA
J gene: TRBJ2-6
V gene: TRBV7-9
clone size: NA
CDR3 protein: CASSETSGRSGANVLTF
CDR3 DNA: TGTGCCAGCTCCGAGACGAGTGGGAGGTCTGGGGCCAACGTCCTGACTTTC

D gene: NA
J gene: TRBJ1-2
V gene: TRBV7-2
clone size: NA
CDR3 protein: CASSFRGDDYGYTF
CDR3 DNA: TGTGCCAGCAGCTTCCGGGGAGACGACTATGGCTACACCTTC

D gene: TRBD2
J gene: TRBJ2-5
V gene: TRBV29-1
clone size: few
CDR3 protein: CSVEVVGGTEQYF
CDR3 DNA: TGCAGCGTTGAGGTTGTCGGGGGGACTGAGCAGTACTTC

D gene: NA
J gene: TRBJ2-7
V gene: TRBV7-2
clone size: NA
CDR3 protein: CASTQTCYEQYF
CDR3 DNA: TGTGCCAGCACACAGACTTGCTACGAGCAGTACTTC

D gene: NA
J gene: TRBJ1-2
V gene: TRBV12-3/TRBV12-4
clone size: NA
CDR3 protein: CASSFKWGYTF
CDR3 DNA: TGTGCCAGCAGTTTTAAGTGGGGCTACACCTTC

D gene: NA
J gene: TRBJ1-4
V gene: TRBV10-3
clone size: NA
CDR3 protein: CAISANRDPNEKLFF
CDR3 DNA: TGTGCCATCAGTGCTAACAGGGACCCAAACGAAAAACTGTTTTTT

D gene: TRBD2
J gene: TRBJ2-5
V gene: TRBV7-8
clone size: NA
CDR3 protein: CASSTRLAENRETQYF
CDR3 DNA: TGTGCCAGCAGCACCAGACTAGCGGAGAACCGGGAGACCCAGTACTTC

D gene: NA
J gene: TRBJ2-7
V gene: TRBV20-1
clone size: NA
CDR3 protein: CSARTGRHDGEQYF
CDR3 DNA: TGCAGTGCTAGAACGGGTCGCCATGATGGCGAGCAGTACTTC

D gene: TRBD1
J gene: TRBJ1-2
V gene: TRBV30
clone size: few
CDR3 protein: CAWRARDRDGYTF
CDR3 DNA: TGTGCCTGGAGAGCCCGAGACAGGGATGGCTACACCTTC

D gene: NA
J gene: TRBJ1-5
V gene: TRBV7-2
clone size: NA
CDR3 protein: CASSLSASQPQHF
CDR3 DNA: TGTGCCAGCAGCTTATCGGCGAGTCAGCCCCAGCATTTT

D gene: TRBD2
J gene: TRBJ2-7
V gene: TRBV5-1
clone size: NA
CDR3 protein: CASSLASGSGSSYEQYF
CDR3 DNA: TGCGCCAGCAGCTTGGCCTCGGGGAGCGGGAGCTCCTACGAGCAGTACTTC

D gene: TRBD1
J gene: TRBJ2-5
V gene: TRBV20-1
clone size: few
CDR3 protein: CSARGQGEGETQYF
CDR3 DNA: TGCAGTGCTAGAGGACAGGGCGAAGGAGAGACCCAGTACTTC

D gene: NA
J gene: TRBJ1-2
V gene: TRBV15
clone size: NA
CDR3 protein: CATSRGAREDGYTF
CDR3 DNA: TGTGCCACCAGCAGAGGGGCAAGGGAGGACGGCTACACCTTC

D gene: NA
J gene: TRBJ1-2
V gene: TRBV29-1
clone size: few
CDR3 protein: CSAVDRKGYTF
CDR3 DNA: TGCAGCGCCGTAGACAGGAAGGGCTACACCTTC

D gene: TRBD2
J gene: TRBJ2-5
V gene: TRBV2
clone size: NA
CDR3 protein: CASRRTSGEEETQYF
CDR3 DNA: TGTGCCAGCAGGAGGACTAGCGGGGAAGAAGAGACCCAGTACTTC

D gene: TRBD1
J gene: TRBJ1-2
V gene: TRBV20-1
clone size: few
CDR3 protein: CSASTGTVYGYTF
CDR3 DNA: TGCAGTGCTAGTACCGGGACAGTGTATGGCTACACCTTC

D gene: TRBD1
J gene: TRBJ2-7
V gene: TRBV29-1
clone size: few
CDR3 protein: CSVLGTGDLSSYEQYF
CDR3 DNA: TGCAGCGTCCTCGGGACAGGGGACCTAAGCTCCTACGAGCAGTACTTC

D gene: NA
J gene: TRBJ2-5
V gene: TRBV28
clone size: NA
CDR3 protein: CASRNRTDQETQYF
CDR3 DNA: TGTGCCAGCAGGAACAGGACAGACCAAGAGACCCAGTACTTC

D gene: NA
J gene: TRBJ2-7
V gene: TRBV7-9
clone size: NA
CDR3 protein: CASSLFNRPKTYEQYF
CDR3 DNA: TGTGCCAGCAGCTTATTCAACAGGCCCAAGACCTACGAGCAGTACTTC

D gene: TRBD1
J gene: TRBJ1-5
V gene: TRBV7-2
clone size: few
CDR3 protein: CASSFDRAPIQPQHF
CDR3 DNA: TGTGCCAGCAGCTTTGACAGGGCCCCAATACAGCCCCAGCATTTT

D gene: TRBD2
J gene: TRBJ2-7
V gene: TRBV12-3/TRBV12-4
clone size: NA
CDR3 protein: CASSISGSSNEQYF
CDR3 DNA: TGTGCCAGCAGCATTAGCGGGAGCTCAAACGAGCAGTACTTC

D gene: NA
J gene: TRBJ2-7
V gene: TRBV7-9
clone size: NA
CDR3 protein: CASSISSYEQYF
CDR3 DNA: TGTGCCAGCAGTATAAGCTCCTACGAGCAGTACTTC

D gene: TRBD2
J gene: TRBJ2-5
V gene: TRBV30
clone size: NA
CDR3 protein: CAWSVGAGGETQYF
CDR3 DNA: TGTGCCTGGAGTGTAGGAGCGGGAGGAGAGACCCAGTACTTC

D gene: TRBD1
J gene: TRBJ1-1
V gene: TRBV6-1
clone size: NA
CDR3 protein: CASSGTGQFEAFF
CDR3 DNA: TGTGCCAGCAGTGGAACGGGACAGTTTGAAGCTTTCTTT

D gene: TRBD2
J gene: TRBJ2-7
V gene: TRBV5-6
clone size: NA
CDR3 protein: CASSKREGDEQYF
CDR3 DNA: TGTGCCAGCAGCAAACGGGAGGGCGACGAGCAGTACTTC

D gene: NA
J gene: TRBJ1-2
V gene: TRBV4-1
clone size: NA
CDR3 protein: CASSQPSQGRRYGYTF
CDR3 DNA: TGCGCCAGCAGCCAGCCGTCGCAGGGGAGAAGGTATGGCTACACCTTC

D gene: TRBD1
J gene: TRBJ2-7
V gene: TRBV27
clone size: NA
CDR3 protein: CASSLSGTGYYEQYF
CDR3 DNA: TGTGCCAGCAGTTTATCCGGGACAGGATACTACGAGCAGTACTTC

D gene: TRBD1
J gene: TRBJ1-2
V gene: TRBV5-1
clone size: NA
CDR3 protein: CASSFDREGYGYTF
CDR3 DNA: TGCGCCAGCAGCTTCGACAGGGAGGGCTATGGCTACACCTTC

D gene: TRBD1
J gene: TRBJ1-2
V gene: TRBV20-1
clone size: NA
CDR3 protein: CSARVPRDSGYTF
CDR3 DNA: TGCAGTGCTAGAGTCCCTAGGGACAGCGGCTACACCTTC

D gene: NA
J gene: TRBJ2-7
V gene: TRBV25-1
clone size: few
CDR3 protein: CASSEWASGKDEQYF
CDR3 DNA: TGTGCCAGCAGTGAATGGGCGTCCGGGAAGGACGAGCAGTACTTC

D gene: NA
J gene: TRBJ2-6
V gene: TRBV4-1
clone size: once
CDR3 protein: CASSAQDIPSGANVLTF
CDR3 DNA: TGCGCCAGCAGCGCCCAGGACATCCCCTCTGGGGCCAACGTCCTGACTTTC

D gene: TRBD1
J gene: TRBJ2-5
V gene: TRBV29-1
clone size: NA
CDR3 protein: CSAADSLGTVETQYF
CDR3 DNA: TGCAGCGCCGCGGACTCACTCGGGACAGTAGAGACCCAGTACTTC

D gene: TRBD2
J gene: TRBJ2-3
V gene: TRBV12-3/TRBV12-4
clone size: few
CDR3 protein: CASRITGGRTDTQYF
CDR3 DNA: TGTGCCAGCAGAATAACGGGGGGGCGGACAGATACGCAGTATTTT

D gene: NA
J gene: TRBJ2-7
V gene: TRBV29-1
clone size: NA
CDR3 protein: CSVFRDNRDASYEQYF
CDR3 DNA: TGCAGCGTTTTCAGGGACAACCGGGACGCCTCCTACGAGCAGTACTTC

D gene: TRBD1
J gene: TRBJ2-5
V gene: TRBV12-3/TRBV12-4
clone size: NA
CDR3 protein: CASSSDRTGLETQYF
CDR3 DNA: TGTGCCAGCAGCTCAGACCGGACAGGGCTTGAGACCCAGTACTTC

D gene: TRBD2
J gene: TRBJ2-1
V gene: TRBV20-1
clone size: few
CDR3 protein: CSGLANPQEQFF
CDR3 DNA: TGCAGTGGACTAGCCAACCCTCAGGAGCAGTTCTTC

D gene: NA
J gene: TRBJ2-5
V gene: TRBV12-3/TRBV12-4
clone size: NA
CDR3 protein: CASSIDPGEAETQYF
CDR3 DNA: TGTGCCAGCAGCATCGACCCGGGGGAGGCAGAGACCCAGTACTTC

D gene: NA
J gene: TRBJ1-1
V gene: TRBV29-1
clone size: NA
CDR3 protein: CSVENRLNTEAFF
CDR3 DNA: TGCAGCGTTGAAAACAGGCTGAACACTGAAGCTTTCTTT

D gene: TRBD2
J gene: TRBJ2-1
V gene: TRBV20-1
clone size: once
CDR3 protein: CSARDPSGRAGFHNEQFF
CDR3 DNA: TGCAGTGCTAGAGATCCTAGCGGGAGGGCCGGGTTTCACAATGAGCAGTTCTTC

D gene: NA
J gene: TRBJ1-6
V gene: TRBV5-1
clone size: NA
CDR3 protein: CASSLSGAKYNSPLHF
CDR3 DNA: TGCGCCAGCAGTCTTTCCGGGGCCAAGTATAATTCACCCCTCCACTTT

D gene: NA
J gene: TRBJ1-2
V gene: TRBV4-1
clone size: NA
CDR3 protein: CASSPRLSGEDGYTF
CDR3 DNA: TGCGCCAGCAGCCCGAGGCTGTCAGGGGAAGATGGCTACACCTTC

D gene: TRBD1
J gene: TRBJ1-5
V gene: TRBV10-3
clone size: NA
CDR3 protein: CAISDPTLTQGADTQPQHF
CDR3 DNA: TGTGCCATCAGTGACCCGACGCTAACACAGGGGGCGGACACTCAGCCCCAGCATTTT

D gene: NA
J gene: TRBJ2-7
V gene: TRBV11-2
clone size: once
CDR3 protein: CASSPDPEAEQYF
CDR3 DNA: TGTGCCAGCAGCCCCGACCCTGAGGCCGAGCAGTACTTC

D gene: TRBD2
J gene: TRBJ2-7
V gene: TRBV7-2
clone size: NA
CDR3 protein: CASSDPGLANNEQYF
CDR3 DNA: TGTGCCAGCAGCGACCCCGGACTAGCGAACAACGAGCAGTACTTC

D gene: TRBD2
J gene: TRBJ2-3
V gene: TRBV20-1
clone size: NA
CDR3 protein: CSAIPGLATSTDTQYF
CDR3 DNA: TGCAGTGCTATTCCGGGACTAGCGACTAGCACAGATACGCAGTATTTT

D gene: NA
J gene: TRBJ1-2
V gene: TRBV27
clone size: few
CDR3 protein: CASSPRWDTGYGYTF
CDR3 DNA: TGTGCCAGCTCCCCTAGGTGGGACACGGGCTATGGCTACACCTTC

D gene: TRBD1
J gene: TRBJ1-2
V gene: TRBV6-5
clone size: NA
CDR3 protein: CASSLGQQHYGYTF
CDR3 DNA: TGTGCCAGCAGCCTGGGACAGCAGCACTATGGCTACACCTTC

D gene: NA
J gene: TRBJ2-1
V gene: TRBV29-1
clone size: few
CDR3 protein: CSVQNAGREQFF
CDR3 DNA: TGCAGCGTCCAGAACGCGGGACGCGAGCAGTTCTTC

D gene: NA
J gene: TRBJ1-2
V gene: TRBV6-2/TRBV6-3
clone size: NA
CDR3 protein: CASSPAPRSYGYTF
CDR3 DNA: TGTGCCAGCTCCCCCGCCCCCAGATCTTATGGCTACACCTTC